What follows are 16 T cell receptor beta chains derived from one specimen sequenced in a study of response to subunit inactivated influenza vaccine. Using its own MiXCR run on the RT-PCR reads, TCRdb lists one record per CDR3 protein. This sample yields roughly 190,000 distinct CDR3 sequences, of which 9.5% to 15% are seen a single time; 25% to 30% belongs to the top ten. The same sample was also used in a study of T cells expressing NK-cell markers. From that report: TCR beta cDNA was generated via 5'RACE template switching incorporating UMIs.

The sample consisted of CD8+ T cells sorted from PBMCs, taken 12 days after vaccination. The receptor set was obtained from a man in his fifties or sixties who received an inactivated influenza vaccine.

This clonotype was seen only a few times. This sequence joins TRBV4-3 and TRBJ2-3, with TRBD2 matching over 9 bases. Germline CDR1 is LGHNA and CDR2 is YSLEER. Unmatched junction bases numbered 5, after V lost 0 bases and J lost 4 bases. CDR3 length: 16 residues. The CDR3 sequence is CASSQDAGGLADTQYF. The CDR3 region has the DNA TGCGCCAGCAGCCAAGATGCGGGGGGGCTTGCAGATACGCAGTATTTT.

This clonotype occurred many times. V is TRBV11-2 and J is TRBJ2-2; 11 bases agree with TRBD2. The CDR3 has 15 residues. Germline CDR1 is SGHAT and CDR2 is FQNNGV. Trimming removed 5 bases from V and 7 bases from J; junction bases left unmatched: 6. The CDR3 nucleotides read TGTGCCAGCAGCCCGGAACTAGCGGGAGTCGGGGAGCTGTTTTTT. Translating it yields CASSPELAGVGELFF.

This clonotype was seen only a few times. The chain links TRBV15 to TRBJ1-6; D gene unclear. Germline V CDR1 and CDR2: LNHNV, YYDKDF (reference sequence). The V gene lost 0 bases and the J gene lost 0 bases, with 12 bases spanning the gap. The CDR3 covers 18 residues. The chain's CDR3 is CATSRDLAVNSYNSPLHF. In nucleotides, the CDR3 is TGTGCCACCAGCAGAGATCTAGCCGTGAACTCCTATAATTCACCCCTCCACTTT.

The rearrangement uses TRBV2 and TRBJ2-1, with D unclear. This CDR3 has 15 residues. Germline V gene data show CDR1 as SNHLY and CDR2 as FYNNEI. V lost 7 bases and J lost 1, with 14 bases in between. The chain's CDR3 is CASKSSSESYNEQFF. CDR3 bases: TGTGCCAGCAAAAGTTCGTCAGAGTCCTACAATGAGCAGTTCTTC.

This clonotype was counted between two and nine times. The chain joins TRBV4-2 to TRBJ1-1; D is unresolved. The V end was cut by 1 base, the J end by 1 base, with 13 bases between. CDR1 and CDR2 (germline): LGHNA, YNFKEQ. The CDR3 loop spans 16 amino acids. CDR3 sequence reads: CASSQVGDTGNTEAFF. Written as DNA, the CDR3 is TGTGCCAGCAGCCAAGTTGGTGACACGGGGAACACTGAAGCTTTCTTT.

The CDR3 protein is CASSLAFKVPGELFF. CDR3 coding DNA: TGTGCCAGCAGTTTGGCCTTTAAGGTTCCCGGGGAGCTGTTTTTT. The V call is TRBV12-3 or TRBV12-4, the J call TRBJ2-2; D call uncertain. The CDR3 contains 15 residues. Trimming left V 3 bases short and J 6 bases short, with 14 bases between.

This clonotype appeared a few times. The DNA of the CDR3 is TGTGCCACCAGTAGGACAGGGTCCTACGAGCAGTACTTC. Its protein is CATSRTGSYEQYF. The rearrangement links TRBV24-1 to TRBJ2-7; 8 bases fit TRBD1. Germline CDR1 reads KGHDR; CDR2 reads SFDVKD. Unmatched junction bases numbered 1, after V lost 6 bases and J lost 1 base. This CDR3 is built from 13 residues.

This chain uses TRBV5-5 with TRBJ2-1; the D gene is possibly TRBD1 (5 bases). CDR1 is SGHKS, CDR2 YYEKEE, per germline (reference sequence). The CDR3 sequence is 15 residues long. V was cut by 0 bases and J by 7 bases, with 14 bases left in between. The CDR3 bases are TGTGCCAGCAGCTTGGTCCCTACGGCAGGGAATGAGCAGTTCTTC. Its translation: CASSLVPTAGNEQFF.

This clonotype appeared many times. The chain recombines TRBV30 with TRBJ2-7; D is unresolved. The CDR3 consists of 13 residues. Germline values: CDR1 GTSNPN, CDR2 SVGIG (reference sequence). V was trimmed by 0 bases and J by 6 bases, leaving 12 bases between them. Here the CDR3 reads CAWSVLGTTEQYF. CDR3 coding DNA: TGTGCCTGGAGTGTACTGGGAACAACCGAGCAGTACTTC.

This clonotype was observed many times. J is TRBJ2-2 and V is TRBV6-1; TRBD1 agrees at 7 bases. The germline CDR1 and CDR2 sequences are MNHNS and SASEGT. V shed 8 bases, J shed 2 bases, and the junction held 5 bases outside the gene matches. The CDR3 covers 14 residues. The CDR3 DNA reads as TGTGCCAGCCGGGGACAGCTAAACACCGGGGAGCTGTTTTTT. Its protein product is CASRGQLNTGELFF.

This CDR3 is CASSWAGGPNEQFF. The CDR3 coding sequence is TGTGCCAGCAGCTGGGCGGGAGGGCCGAATGAGCAGTTCTTC. The genes are TRBV13 and TRBJ2-1, with 9 bases aligning to TRBD2. Germline CDR1 and CDR2: PRHDT and FYEKMQ (reference sequence). The junction had 5 bases not matched to a gene; V was cut back by 4 bases and J by 7 bases. This CDR3 region has 14 residues.

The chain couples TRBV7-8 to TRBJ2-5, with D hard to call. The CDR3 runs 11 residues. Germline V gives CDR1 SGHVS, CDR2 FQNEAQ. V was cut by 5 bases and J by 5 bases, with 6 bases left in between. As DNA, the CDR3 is TGTGCCAGCAGCCGCAGGGAGACCCAGTACTTC. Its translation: CASSRRETQYF.

CDR3 nucleotides: TGTGCCAGTGCCAACACGGGCAGGTGGCCCCAGCATTTT. Amino acid sequence: CASANTGRWPQHF. The chain carries TRBV6-1 and TRBJ1-5; D not certain. Trimming removed 9 bases from V and 9 bases from J, with 18 bases in between. The CDR3 is made up of 13 amino acids. From germline, CDR1 is MNHNS and CDR2 SASEGT.

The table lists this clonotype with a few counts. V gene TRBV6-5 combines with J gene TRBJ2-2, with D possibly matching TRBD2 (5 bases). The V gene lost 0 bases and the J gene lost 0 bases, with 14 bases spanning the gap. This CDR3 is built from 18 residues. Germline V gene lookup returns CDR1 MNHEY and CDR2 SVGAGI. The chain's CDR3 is CASSYSRATFSNTGELFF. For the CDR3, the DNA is TGTGCCAGCAGTTACTCGAGGGCAACTTTTTCGAACACCGGGGAGCTGTTTTTT.

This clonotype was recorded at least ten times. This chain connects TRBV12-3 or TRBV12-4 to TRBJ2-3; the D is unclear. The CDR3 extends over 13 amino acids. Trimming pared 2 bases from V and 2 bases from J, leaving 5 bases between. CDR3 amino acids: CASSLRFTDTQYF. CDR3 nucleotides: TGTGCCAGCAGTTTACGGTTCACAGATACGCAGTATTTT.

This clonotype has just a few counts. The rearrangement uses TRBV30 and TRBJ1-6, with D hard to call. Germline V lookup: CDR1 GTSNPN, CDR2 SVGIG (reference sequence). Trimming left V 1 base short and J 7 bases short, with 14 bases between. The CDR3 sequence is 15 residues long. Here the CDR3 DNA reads TGTGCCTGGAGTGGGGCCCTCTTCGGGAATTCACCCCTCCACTTT. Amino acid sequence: CAWSGALFGNSPLHF.